The source of this TCR beta chain is a study of blood T cell repertoires in COVID-19. The wider study: Specimens from acute and convalescent COVID-19 originated in the United States, Italy and Spain. In each case, the material was cDNA or gDNA derived from T cells, B-cell-depleted T cells, or PBMCs.

Clones were read by immunoSEQ multiplex PCR, and TCRdb kept only the in-frame ones, dropping some. Among 100,000 to 150,000 clones, roughly 80% were seen once, and the ten largest hold about 16%. This CDR3 spans 12 amino acids. CDR1 MNHNY and CDR2 SVGAGI come from the germline V gene (reference sequence). Trimming left V 6 bases short and J 7 bases short, with 12 bases between. This clonotype was obtained from a woman aged 50 to 65 with acute or convalescent COVID-19. The chain couples TRBV6-6 to TRBJ1-2, with D perhaps TRBD1 (5 bases). The source material was peripheral blood. CDR3 in amino acids: CASRQVSAGYTF. DNA for the CDR3: TGTGCCAGCAGACAGGTTTCGGCTGGCTACACCTTC.